Below are 27 T cell receptor beta chains sequenced from a single sample in a study of blood T cell repertoires in COVID-19. The protocol was immunoSEQ multiplex PCR, while the TCRdb copy is restricted to in-frame clones and leaves out a portion. The sample records roughly 200,000 clones, 83% being singletons. The sample was peripheral blood. The receptors come from a human donor in a cohort sampled during active COVID-19.

The V call is TRBV7-2, the J call TRBJ1-1, with D tentatively TRBD1 (5 bases). Germline CDR1 SGHTA, CDR2 FQGNSA. V lost 5 bases to trimming and J lost 1 base, with 11 bases between them. The CDR3 loop spans 14 amino acids. The CDR3 region is CASSARGTNTEAFF. Here the CDR3 DNA reads TGTGCCAGCAGCGCCCGGGGGACGAACACTGAAGCTTTCTTT.

V is TRBV19 and J is TRBJ1-5; D might be TRBD1 (5 bases). With 4 bases removed from V and 7 bases from J, the gap between germline ends came to 17 bases. Per germline, CDR1 LNHDA and CDR2 SQIVND (reference sequence). This CDR3 is built from 15 residues. The CDR3 spells CASSTTGRVWQPQHF. CDR3 bases: TGTGCCAGTAGTACCACAGGCAGAGTATGGCAGCCCCAGCATTTT.

The V call is TRBV4-3, the J call TRBJ1-1; TRBD1 aligns across 9 bases. There are 16 residues in the CDR3. J was trimmed by 4 bases and V by 4 bases; bases with no gene match: 10. The germline CDR1 and CDR2 sequences are LGHNA and YSLEER. The CDR3 DNA sequence: TGCGCCAGCAGCCCTATAAGGGACAGGGCCGCCACTGAAGCTTTCTTT. As protein: CASSPIRDRAATEAFF.

V gene TRBV11-1 combines with J gene TRBJ1-2; 10 positions match TRBD1. The germline gives CDR1 SGHAT, CDR2 FQDESV (reference sequence). With 6 bases clipped from V and 4 bases from J, the junction kept 2 bases outside the gene matches. The CDR3 covers 13 residues. CDR3 sequence reads: CASRGQGSYGYTF. In DNA form, the CDR3 reads TGTGCCAGCAGGGGACAGGGGTCCTATGGCTACACCTTC.

The rearrangement uses TRBV12-2 and TRBJ2-7; the DNA was not used to check the table's D call, TRBD1. TRBV12-2 is flagged as a pseudogene. The CDR3 has 16 residues. The CDR3 nucleotides read TGTGCAAGTCGCTTAGCCTCAGACAGGGTTTCCCACGAGCAGTACTTC. It translates to CASRLASDRVSHEQYF.

CDR3 residues: CASSLRANNQPQHF. The CDR3 nucleotides are TGTGCCAGCAGTCTGCGGGCAAACAATCAGCCCCAGCATTTT. The chain couples TRBV27 to TRBJ1-5; D gene uncertain. With 5 bases removed from V and 3 bases from J, the gap between germline ends came to 11 bases. Germline V gene data show CDR1 as MNHEY and CDR2 as SMNVEV (reference sequence). The CDR3 length is 14 residues.

The CDR3 DNA sequence: TGTGCCAGTAGTATAGCCTGGACAGGGGAGACTGAAGCTTTCTTT. Protein: CASSIAWTGETEAFF. This chain joins TRBV19 and TRBJ1-1; 9 bases are shared with TRBD1. Looked up from germline, CDR1 is LNHDA and CDR2 is SQIVND (reference sequence). The junction had 5 bases not matched to a gene; V was cut back by 1 base and J by 5 bases. This CDR3 has 15 residues.

This clone was detected ten times or more. The V call is TRBV28, the J call TRBJ2-7; weak D call: TRBD2 (5 bases). The CDR3 length is 12 residues. V lost 5 bases and J lost 9, with 14 bases in between. From germline, CDR1 is MDHEN and CDR2 SYDVKM. The CDR3 loop is CASSPPRGGQYF. The DNA for the CDR3 is TGTGCCAGCAGTCCCCCCCGGGGTGGGCAGTACTTC.

The chain carries TRBV5-1 and TRBJ1-1, with D tentatively TRBD1 (6 bases). The V end was cut by 4 bases, the J end by 2 bases, with 9 bases between. Germline lookup yields CDR1 SGHRS and CDR2 YFSETQ. The length of the CDR3 is 13 residues. This chain's CDR3 is CASSPTGNTEAFF. The CDR3 DNA sequence: TGCGCCAGCAGCCCGACAGGTAACACTGAAGCTTTCTTT.

This chain joins TRBV7-9 and TRBJ2-7; 12 bases fit TRBD1. The CDR3 loop spans 16 amino acids. Trimming removed 0 bases from V and 6 bases from J; junction bases left unmatched: 6. CDR1 is SEHNR, CDR2 FQNEAQ, per germline (reference sequence). The DNA of the CDR3 is TGTGCCAGCAGCTTAGCGGCGGGACAGGGGGCTGGCGAGCAGTACTTC. Protein product: CASSLAAGQGAGEQYF.

The rearrangement joins TRBV28 to TRBJ1-5, with a weak D call TRBD1 (6 bases). Deletions cut 1 base from V and 6 bases from J, with 13 bases between. CDR3 length: 15 amino acids. The germline V gene has CDR1 MDHEN and CDR2 SYDVKM. The CDR3 spells CASSLLGARGQPQHF. Here the CDR3 DNA reads TGTGCCAGCAGTTTATTGGGGGCACGGGGTCAGCCCCAGCATTTT.

The CDR3 reads CASRRPGQQNQPQHF. The CDR3 bases are TGTGCCAGCAGGAGGCCGGGACAACAAAATCAGCCCCAGCATTTT. This chain uses TRBV6-5 with TRBJ1-5; possibly TRBD1 for D (6 bases). In germline, CDR1 is MNHEY, CDR2 SVGAGI. Trimming cost V 6 bases and J 4 bases, with 16 bases left between them. The CDR3 loop spans 15 amino acids.

This rearrangement joins TRBV4-1 to TRBJ2-2, with 9 bases aligning to TRBD1. V gave up 4 bases and J gave up 4 bases; unmatched junction bases: 7. Germline CDR1 is MGHRA and CDR2 is YSYEKL. The CDR3 has 16 amino acids. CDR3 sequence (DNA): TGCGCCAGCAGCCGATTACAGGGGGCTCCCACCGGGGAGCTGTTTTTT. Translated: CASSRLQGAPTGELFF.

The rearrangement uses TRBV18 and TRBJ1-5, with TRBD1 matching over 10 bases. The germline gives CDR1 KGHSH, CDR2 LQKENI. This CDR3 has 16 amino acids. V shed 3 bases, J shed 5 bases, and the junction held 7 bases outside the gene matches. Here the CDR3 DNA reads TGTGCCAGCTCACCTGGGACAGGGGAAACCCATCAGCCCCAGCATTTT. It is translated as CASSPGTGETHQPQHF.

The rearrangement uses TRBV6-4 and TRBJ2-3, with a possible D match to TRBD2 (7 bases). V lost 5 bases to trimming and J lost 4 bases, with 13 bases between them. Germline loops: CDR1 MRHNA, CDR2 SNTAGT. This CDR3 is 14 amino acids long. The CDR3 spells CASSIRGGADTQYF. The DNA for the CDR3 is TGTGCCAGCAGTATACGAGGGGGGGCAGATACGCAGTATTTT.

V and J are TRBV6-1 and TRBJ2-7, with 7 bases that match TRBD2. Germline values: CDR1 MNHNS, CDR2 SASEGT. The CDR3 has 16 residues. V was clipped by 0 bases and J by 3 bases; unmatched bases: 8. CDR3 sequence (DNA): TGTGCCAGCAGTGAAGCGCCCGGGGGAGGGCGCTACGAGCAGTACTTC. This gives the protein CASSEAPGGGRYEQYF.

The chain's CDR3 is CASSRGQGLNEKLFF. CDR3 coding DNA: TGCGCCAGCAGCCGGGGACAGGGGCTTAATGAAAAACTGTTTTTT. The chain uses TRBV4-3 and TRBJ1-4; 10 nucleotides agree with TRBD1. Germline CDR1 LGHNA, CDR2 YSLEER. With 4 bases clipped from V and 4 bases from J, the junction kept 3 bases outside the gene matches. The CDR3 runs 15 residues.

This sequence joins TRBV5-4 and TRBJ1-1; 7 nucleotides agree with TRBD1. CDR1 SGHNT and CDR2 YYREEE come from the germline V gene (reference sequence). Trimming cost V 3 bases and J 8 bases; bases outside gene matches: 10. This CDR3 is built from 14 residues. DNA of the CDR3: TGTGCCAGCAGCTACGACAGGGCAAACCCCGAAGCTTTCTTT. Amino acids: CASSYDRANPEAFF.

V gene TRBV4-2 combines with J gene TRBJ2-7; D is perhaps TRBD2 (5 bases). Trimming pared 4 bases from V and 0 bases from J, leaving 13 bases between. The CDR3 consists of 15 residues. Germline V gene lookup returns CDR1 LGHNA and CDR2 YNFKEQ. The CDR3 nucleotides are TGTGCCAGCAGCCTTGGACTGGGAAGCTCCTACGAGCAGTACTTC. Amino acid sequence: CASSLGLGSSYEQYF.

The chain carries TRBV7-2 and TRBJ2-7; D gene uncertain. Germline values: CDR1 SGHTA, CDR2 FQGNSA. Trimming removed 1 base at V and 2 bases at J, with 12 bases between. This CDR3 is 15 amino acids long. This CDR3 is CASSLVVQSAYEQYF. DNA for the CDR3: TGTGCCAGCAGCTTAGTCGTACAGTCAGCCTACGAGCAGTACTTC.

The CDR3 DNA sequence: TGTGCCAGCAGCTTAGAGGGGGGGCAAGAAGCTTTCTTT. Encoded protein: CASSLEGGQEAFF. The genes are TRBV7-9 and TRBJ1-1, with D possibly TRBD1 on 6 matching bases. V shed 1 base and J shed 8 bases, with 11 bases lying between them. Germline CDR1 SEHNR, CDR2 FQNEAQ (reference sequence). This CDR3 has 13 residues.

The rearrangement links TRBV5-6 to TRBJ1-3; the D gene is possibly TRBD1 (6 bases). This CDR3 comprises 16 residues. Germline CDR1 is SGHDT and CDR2 is YYEEEE. V lost 2 bases to trimming and J lost 1 base, with 13 bases between them. The CDR3 is CASSFALQGSGNTIYF. The CDR3 nucleotides read TGTGCCAGCAGCTTCGCTCTACAGGGTTCTGGAAACACCATATATTTT.

The rearrangement links TRBV13 to TRBJ1-2, with 8 nucleotides matching TRBD1. The trim removed 5 bases at V and 5 bases at J, leaving 7 bases unmatched. The CDR3 loop spans 14 amino acids. CDR1 and CDR2 (germline): PRHDT, FYEKMQ (reference sequence). The CDR3 sequence: CASSPQGVGYGYTF. CDR3 DNA: TGTGCCAGCAGCCCACAGGGGGTGGGTTATGGCTACACCTTC.

The CDR3 nucleotides are TGTGCCAGCAGCTTAGATAATGCAGGCGGAAACACCATATATTTT. Encoded protein: CASSLDNAGGNTIYF. This rearrangement joins TRBV11-2 to TRBJ1-3; D gene unclear. V dropped 0 bases and J dropped 4 bases, with 10 bases sitting between them. This CDR3 has 15 residues. Germline loops: CDR1 SGHAT, CDR2 FQNNGV.

The chain combines TRBV27 with TRBJ1-2; maybe TRBD1 (6 bases). Trimming stripped 3 bases from V and 1 base from J, with 9 bases between. CDR1 is MNHEY, CDR2 SMNVEV, per germline (reference sequence). The CDR3 runs 14 residues. The CDR3 DNA follows: TGTGCCAGCAGTTTGACAGGCTTTAACTATGGCTACACCTTC. Its translation is CASSLTGFNYGYTF.

This clone was seen only a few times. Here the CDR3 DNA reads TGTGCCAGCAGTGATCCCTATAGCGGGAGAAACTACAATGAGCAGTTCTTC. Amino acids: CASSDPYSGRNYNEQFF. The chain has TRBV25-1 and TRBJ2-1; 9 bases are a match to TRBD2. This CDR3 comprises 17 residues. The J segment lost 3 bases and the V segment lost 3 bases, leaving 9 bases of the junction unmatched. CDR1 and CDR2 (germline): MGHDK, SYGVNS.

The chain is built from TRBV19 and TRBJ1-5; 9 bases fit TRBD1. The CDR3 totals 18 residues. V gave up 5 bases and J gave up 0 bases; unmatched junction bases: 11. In germline, CDR1 is LNHDA, CDR2 SQIVND (reference sequence). CDR3 nucleotide sequence: TGTGCCAGTAGTCTTGTCGGACAGGGGTTCGATAGCAATCAGCCCCAGCATTTT. Its protein is CASSLVGQGFDSNQPQHF.